The rows below give T cell receptor beta chains drawn from one sample of a study of shared clonotypes between healthy human individuals. Generated by immunoSEQ multiplex PCR, the TCRdb table keeps only in-frame clones and is missing some. The sample lists about 660,000 clones, approximately 79% seen once, with approximately 1.6% in the top ten. The sequencing sample was made of memory CD4+ T cells sorted from blood. Receptors were obtained from a woman aged 25 to 39 in good health. The CDR3 runs from the conserved cysteine through the conserved F or W. D genes are given only for firm matches. The size field is filled for only some rows; it gives once, few, many or a size class.

d_call	v_call	j_call	clone_size	cdr3_aa	cdr3_nt
-	TRBV7-9	TRBJ2-7	-	CASSPPEAPYEQYF	TGTGCCAGCAGCCCGCCGGAAGCCCCCTACGAGCAGTACTTC
TRBD2	TRBV28	TRBJ2-7	-	CASSGLGSGNLYEQYF	TGTGCCAGCAGTGGTCTTGGTAGCGGGAACCTCTACGAGCAGTACTTC
-	TRBV29-1	TRBJ1-4	-	CSVPDKGVEKLFF	TGCAGCGTTCCAGACAAGGGCGTTGAAAAACTGTTTTTT
-	TRBV6-6	TRBJ1-1	-	CASSSQGQNTEAFF	TGTGCCAGCAGTTCCCAGGGACAGAACACTGAAGCTTTCTTT
TRBD1	TRBV5-1	TRBJ2-7	-	CASSHGDRNEQYF	TGCGCCAGCAGCCACGGGGACAGAAACGAGCAGTACTTC
-	TRBV30	TRBJ2-3	-	CAWSPAAVTTVVSDTQYF	TGTGCCTGGAGTCCAGCCGCGGTCACTACGGTGGTGTCGGATACGCAGTATTTT
-	TRBV2	TRBJ2-5	-	CASSALAGVETQYF	TGTGCCAGCAGCGCGTTAGCAGGGGTCGAGACCCAGTACTTC
-	TRBV4-1	TRBJ2-7	many	CASSLENRETYEQYF	TGCGCCAGCAGCTTAGAGAATCGGGAGACCTACGAGCAGTACTTC
-	TRBV5-1	TRBJ2-7	once	CASSLASTYEQYF	TGCGCCAGCAGCTTAGCGTCTACCTACGAGCAGTACTTC
-	TRBV6-1	TRBJ1-1	-	CASIRNTEAFF	TGTGCCAGCATTAGGAACACTGAAGCTTTCTTT
TRBD2	TRBV7-6	TRBJ2-1	-	CASSLLGLAEISSYNEQFF	TGTGCCAGCAGCTTATTGGGACTAGCGGAGATAAGCTCCTACAATGAGCAGTTCTTC
-	TRBV15	TRBJ1-2	-	CATSAQANYGYTF	TGTGCCACCAGCGCCCAGGCTAACTATGGCTACACCTTC
-	TRBV19	TRBJ1-1	-	CASRSPDPPGSAFF	TGTGCCAGTCGGTCCCCCGACCCCCCGGGTTCTGCTTTCTTT
-	TRBV19	TRBJ2-1	-	CASSERREPYNEQFF	TGTGCCAGTAGTGAGAGAAGAGAACCCTACAATGAGCAGTTCTTC
TRBD2	TRBV28	TRBJ2-7	-	CASNVAGGVSGEQYF	TGTGCCAGCAATGTAGCGGGAGGGGTCTCGGGTGAGCAGTACTTC
-	TRBV6-1	TRBJ1-2	once	CASRIKAHLNYGYTF	TGTGCCAGCAGAATTAAGGCGCACCTTAACTATGGCTACACCTTC
-	TRBV7-3	TRBJ2-2	few	CASRVPSGELFF	TGTGCCAGCAGAGTTCCCTCCGGGGAGCTGTTTTTT
TRBD2	TRBV28	TRBJ2-7	-	CASAGPRLAETYEQYF	TGTGCCAGTGCGGGGCCGAGGCTAGCGGAAACCTACGAGCAGTACTTC
TRBD2	TRBV7-3	TRBJ2-1	-	CASSWRGLPNNEQFF	TGTGCCAGCAGCTGGCGGGGACTACCGAACAATGAGCAGTTCTTC
-	TRBV30	TRBJ1-2	-	CAWRDNYGYTF	TGTGCCTGGAGGGACAACTATGGCTACACCTTC
TRBD1	TRBV19	TRBJ2-3	-	CASRDRPPTDTQYF	TGTGCCAGTAGGGACAGGCCCCCGACAGATACGCAGTATTTT
-	TRBV19	TRBJ2-7	many	CASSRWGSSSYEQYF	TGTGCCAGTAGTCGGTGGGGCTCGAGCTCCTACGAGCAGTACTTC
-	TRBV2	TRBJ1-3	-	CASRLTASGNTIYF	TGTGCCAGCAGGCTGACAGCCTCTGGAAACACCATATATTTT
TRBD2	TRBV7-8	TRBJ2-7	once	CASSLVTSGFYEQYF	TGTGCCAGCAGCTTAGTAACTAGCGGGTTCTACGAGCAGTACTTC
TRBD2	TRBV27	TRBJ2-1	-	CASTQLAGGPKEQFF	TGTGCCAGCACCCAACTAGCGGGAGGGCCGAAGGAGCAGTTCTTC
-	TRBV6-1	TRBJ2-2	once	CASRWGTTNTGELFF	TGTGCCAGCCGATGGGGAACTACGAACACCGGGGAGCTGTTTTTT
TRBD1	TRBV28	TRBJ2-7	-	CASSLPLGTGPYEQYF	TGTGCCAGCAGTTTGCCTCTTGGGACAGGACCCTACGAGCAGTACTTC
TRBD1	TRBV28	TRBJ1-2	-	CASSSADRINYGYTF	TGTGCCAGCAGTTCGGCGGACAGGATAAACTATGGCTACACCTTC
-	TRBV2	TRBJ1-4	-	CASSEFGFATNEKLFF	TGTGCCAGCAGTGAATTCGGCTTTGCAACTAATGAAAAACTGTTTTTT
-	TRBV25-1	TRBJ2-1	many	CASSEHNEQFF	TGTGCCAGCAGTGAGCACAATGAGCAGTTCTTC
-	TRBV18	TRBJ1-5	-	CASSPGQGNQPQHF	TGTGCCAGCTCACCGGGGCAGGGAAATCAGCCCCAGCATTTT
TRBD1	TRBV7-9	TRBJ2-7	-	CASSLGQGFSYEQYF	TGTGCCAGCAGCTTGGGACAGGGGTTCTCCTACGAGCAGTACTTC
-	TRBV5-5	TRBJ1-3	-	CASSIRWRGSTGNTIYF	TGTGCCAGCAGCATTAGATGGAGGGGGAGTACTGGAAACACCATATATTTT
TRBD1	TRBV28	TRBJ1-4	many	CASSSAGTGDEKLFF	TGTGCCAGCAGTAGCGCCGGGACAGGGGATGAAAAACTGTTTTTT
TRBD2	TRBV5-1	TRBJ2-1	-	CASSFPPGTSGRWVEQFF	TGCGCCAGCAGCTTCCCACCAGGGACTAGCGGGAGGTGGGTGGAGCAGTTCTTC
TRBD1	TRBV11-3	TRBJ2-1	-	CASSLDQGRQGGYEQFF	TGTGCCAGCAGCTTAGATCAAGGGAGACAGGGGGGATATGAGCAGTTCTTC
TRBD1	TRBV30	TRBJ2-3	-	CAWSRGQGTDTQYF	TGTGCCTGGAGTAGGGGACAGGGCACAGATACGCAGTATTTT
TRBD2	TRBV7-2	TRBJ2-3	-	CASSPGGVSGRGQYF	TGTGCCAGCAGTCCCGGAGGCGTTAGCGGGAGAGGGCAGTATTTT
-	TRBV11-2	TRBJ1-5	-	CASTGGQYDQPQHF	TGTGCCAGCACGGGCGGCCAGTATGATCAGCCCCAGCATTTT
TRBD2	TRBV7-2	TRBJ2-1	-	CASSLGLAGGPQNEQFF	TGTGCCAGCAGCCTAGGACTAGCGGGAGGGCCGCAAAATGAGCAGTTCTTC
TRBD1	TRBV4-1	TRBJ2-3	-	CASSQVTGLTDTQYF	TGCGCCAGCAGCCAAGTGACAGGGCTCACAGATACGCAGTATTTT
TRBD2	TRBV7-9	TRBJ2-3	once	CASSTIAGVTDTQYF	TGTGCCAGCAGCACCATAGCGGGAGTAACAGATACGCAGTATTTT
TRBD1	TRBV28	TRBJ2-7	-	CASREITGGMSSYEQYF	TGTGCCAGCAGAGAAATCACAGGGGGCATGAGCTCCTACGAGCAGTACTTC
-	TRBV15	TRBJ2-4	-	CATSRRTLRAQAIQYF	TGTGCCACCAGCAGACGTACGCTACGGGCCCAGGCCATTCAGTACTTC
-	TRBV27	TRBJ1-4	-	CASSSGGNEKLFF	TGTGCCAGCAGTTCTGGGGGGAATGAAAAACTGTTTTTT
-	TRBV6-5	TRBJ2-3	-	CASSYIASTDTQYF	TGTGCCAGCAGTTACATAGCTAGCACAGATACGCAGTATTTT
-	TRBV6-5	TRBJ1-4	-	CASSYSQGATNEKLFF	TGTGCCAGCAGTTACTCCCAAGGGGCAACTAATGAAAAACTGTTTTTT
TRBD2	TRBV19	TRBJ2-1	-	CASNPRTSGRALENEQFF	TGTGCCAGTAACCCCCGGACTAGCGGGAGGGCCCTTGAAAATGAGCAGTTCTTC
-	TRBV9	TRBJ2-1	once	CASSGQGRAHEQFF	TGTGCCAGCAGCGGGCAGGGTCGGGCCCATGAGCAGTTCTTC
-	TRBV30	TRBJ1-1	-	CAWRRVGTEAFF	TGTGCCTGGAGAAGGGTGGGTACTGAAGCTTTCTTT
TRBD2	TRBV5-1	TRBJ2-1	-	CASSLISGSENEQFF	TGCGCCAGCAGCTTGATTAGCGGGAGTGAAAATGAGCAGTTCTTC
-	TRBV6-6	TRBJ1-6	once	CASTLTGINSPLHF	TGTGCCAGCACTCTCACAGGGATCAATTCACCCCTCCACTTT
-	TRBV10-2	TRBJ1-4	-	CASSALGGTNEKLFF	TGCGCCAGCAGTGCCTTGGGGGGCACTAATGAAAAACTGTTTTTT
-	TRBV2	TRBJ2-1	once	CASRRDFSYNEQFF	TGTGCCAGCAGGAGGGACTTCTCCTACAATGAGCAGTTCTTC
-	TRBV5-1	TRBJ1-2	-	CASSSTGTGYGYTF	TGCGCCAGCAGCTCAACAGGGACCGGGTATGGCTACACCTTC
TRBD1	TRBV4-2	TRBJ2-7	-	CASSYLAGTGTGEQYF	TGTGCCAGCAGCTACCTAGCCGGGACAGGGACTGGGGAGCAGTACTTC
TRBD2	TRBV9	TRBJ2-1	few	CASCRGGGSYNEQFF	TGTGCCAGCTGCCGGGGGGGAGGTTCCTACAATGAGCAGTTCTTC
-	TRBV5-4	TRBJ2-4	-	CASSLDLGGTKNIQYF	TGTGCCAGCAGCTTGGATTTAGGTGGTACCAAAAACATTCAGTACTTC
-	TRBV19	TRBJ1-2	few	CASRYPPAGETGYTF	TGTGCCAGTAGATACCCGCCGGCAGGGGAGACTGGCTACACCTTC
-	TRBV6-1	TRBJ2-7	-	CASIGVADEQYF	TGTGCCAGCATTGGGGTTGCGGACGAGCAGTACTTC